Listed here are 27 T cell receptor beta chains from one sample, sequenced in a study of human T cells and chemical hapten exposure (dated by TCRdb to the early 2020s). The library was prepared using RACE. TCRdb shows the sequencer as NextSeq 500. TCRdb ran its own pipeline on the public reads, namely fastp trimming at Q25 and MiXCR clone calling, and kept in-frame beta chains. Entries are consolidated by CDR3 protein sequence, retaining the most common genes and DNA. A total of fewer than 100,000 distinct CDR3 sequences appear in this sample, 9.5% to 13% of them only once. Clones ranked in the top ten supply about 1.6% of the sample. The sample's time point label, decoded: patch test 2, 6 weeks after DPC sensitization. The treatment or condition label on this specimen signifies: therapeutic diphenylcyclopropenone sensitization with weekly scalp DPC. The material sequenced was whole blood, taken in connection with sensitization to the hapten diphenylcyclopropenone (DPC). These receptors all stem from a man younger than 30 with alopecia areata. Some clones in this sample may be carry-over from other donors' samples.

The chain recombines TRBV29-1 with TRBJ1-1; no definite D call. Germline values: CDR1 SQVTM, CDR2 ANQGSEA. The CDR3 spans 12 residues. CDR3 sequence reads: CTIKRENTEAFF. DNA for the CDR3: TGCACCATCAAACGTGAGAACACTGAAGCTTTCTTT.

This clonotype turned up a few times. This chain joins TRBV7-9 and TRBJ2-7; D is uncertain. The CDR3 totals 16 residues. The germline V gene encodes CDR1 SEHNR and CDR2 FQNEAQ (reference sequence). Deletions cut 2 bases from V and 2 bases from J, with 16 bases between. CDR3 in amino acids: CASSLYLGPRTYEQYF. For the CDR3, the DNA is TGTGCCAGCAGCTTATATTTAGGGCCAAGAACCTACGAGCAGTACTTC.

This clonotype showed up just a few times. This chain links TRBV29-1 with TRBJ2-2, with D tentatively TRBD1 or TRBD2 (5 bases each). The CDR3 length is 13 residues. Germline loops: CDR1 SQVTM, CDR2 ANQGSEA. V lost 1 base and J 2 bases, leaving 5 bases between the germline ends. CDR3 DNA: TGCAGCGTTGAAGGGGACAACACCGGGGAGCTGTTTTTT. Encoded protein: CSVEGDNTGELFF.

In its sample, this clonotype was seen a few times. The chain carries TRBV5-4 and TRBJ2-2; no firm D call. Per germline, CDR1 SGHNT and CDR2 YYREEE (reference sequence). The germline V and J ends were trimmed by 2 bases and 1 base, with 6 bases remaining between them. This CDR3 spans 14 amino acids. For the CDR3, the DNA is TGTGCCAGCAGCTTCGTTGGGAACACCGGGGAGCTGTTTTTT. This sequence encodes CASSFVGNTGELFF.

This clonotype has just a few counts. This chain joins TRBV4-1 and TRBJ2-2, with D tentatively TRBD1 (5 bases). V dropped 1 base and J dropped 0 bases, with 15 bases sitting between them. The CDR3 consists of 18 residues. CDR1 MGHRA and CDR2 YSYEKL come from the germline V gene. CDR3 sequence: CASSQVGRASTNTGELFF. CDR3 bases: TGCGCCAGCAGCCAAGTGGGCAGGGCTTCCACGAACACCGGGGAGCTGTTTTTT.

There are a few counts of this clonotype. The rearrangement joins TRBV27 to TRBJ1-6, with D hard to call. The V end lost 0 bases, the J end lost 8 bases, and 17 bases lay between the germline ends. Germline CDR1 MNHEY, CDR2 SMNVEV (reference sequence). The CDR3 length is 17 residues. DNA of the CDR3: TGTGCCAGCAGTTTATCAATGGCCGCCAGGTCCTATTCACCCCTCCACTTT. Translated, it gives CASSLSMAARSYSPLHF.

This clonotype appeared a few times. This chain connects TRBV7-2 to TRBJ2-7; 8 bases are shared with TRBD1. This CDR3 spans 13 amino acids. After removal of 5 bases from V and 3 bases from J, the junction contained 3 bases not matched to a gene. Germline CDR1 SGHTA, CDR2 FQGNSA. In DNA form, the CDR3 reads TGTGCCAGCAGCCTGACAGGGGACTACGAGCAGTACGTC. Its translation is CASSLTGDYEQYV.

This clonotype turned up a few times. V is TRBV19 and J is TRBJ1-2; 8 nucleotides match TRBD1. The J segment lost 3 bases and the V segment lost 5 bases, leaving 8 bases of the junction unmatched. Germline V gives CDR1 LNHDA, CDR2 SQIVND (reference sequence). CDR3 size: 15 residues. CDR3 bases: TGTGCCAGTAGTCCACAGACAGGGGAGGACTATGGCTACACCTTC. It is translated as CASSPQTGEDYGYTF.

This clonotype was seen many times. The chain combines TRBV9 with TRBJ2-3; possibly TRBD2 for D (5 bases). Trimming left V 4 bases short and J 10 bases short, with 13 bases between. The CDR3 is made up of 12 amino acids. CDR1 is SGDLS and CDR2 is YYNGEE in the germline V gene. The CDR3 is CASSSRDTAQYF. In DNA form, the CDR3 reads TGTGCCAGCAGCTCCCGGGATACCGCGCAGTATTTT. The entire variable domain, with the rest obtained from reference TRBV9 and TRBJ2-3, is as follows: DSGVTQTPKHLITATGQRVTLRCSPRSGDLSVYWYQQSLDQGLQFLIQYYNGEERAKGNILERFSAQQFPDLHSELNLSSLELGDSALYFCASSSRDTAQYFGPGTRLTVL.

This clonotype has more than one count but fewer than ten. This chain connects TRBV9 to TRBJ2-1, with TRBD2 matching over 7 bases. CDR1 is SGDLS, CDR2 YYNGEE, per germline. The ends lost 4 bases at V and 0 bases at J; junction bases unmatched: 4. The CDR3 totals 15 residues. The CDR3 is CASSPSGDSYNEQFF. In nucleotides, the CDR3 is TGTGCCAGCAGCCCGAGCGGGGACTCCTACAATGAGCAGTTCTTC.

The chain couples TRBV15 to TRBJ1-4; D gene unclear. The ends were cut back, 0 bases at V and 7 bases at J, with 9 bases in the middle. Germline CDR1 and CDR2: LNHNV and YYDKDF (reference sequence). The CDR3 totals 14 residues. CDR3 sequence: CATSREEGSEKLFF. CDR3 sequence (DNA): TGTGCCACCAGCAGAGAGGAAGGGAGTGAAAAACTGTTTTTT.

This clonotype has a count of ten or more. The rearrangement links TRBV12-3 or TRBV12-4 to TRBJ1-2; D call uncertain. V was trimmed by 6 bases and J by 9 bases, leaving 11 bases between them. This CDR3 contains 11 residues. CDR3 in amino acids: CASRMGGRYTF. CDR3 in DNA: TGTGCCAGCAGGATGGGAGGACGCTACACCTTC.

This clonotype appeared many times. This sequence joins TRBV11-2 and TRBJ1-2, with a tentative D call TRBD1 (6 bases). The CDR3 is made up of 13 amino acids. V was trimmed by 2 bases and J by 10 bases, leaving 14 bases between them. The germline V gene has CDR1 SGHAT and CDR2 FQNNGV. CDR3 residues: CASSLPDSGNYTF. The CDR3 region has the DNA TGTGCCAGCAGCTTACCGGACAGCGGAAACTACACCTTC.

This clonotype showed up many times. The germline gene is not matched at one end of the junction; a read error may be the cause. V is TRBV5-1 and J is TRBJ1-2; D unclear. The CDR3 length is 11 residues. The germline V gene has CDR1 SGHRS and CDR2 YFSETQ. CDR3 in amino acids: CASSLSGITLF. The CDR3 DNA reads as TGCGCCAGCAGCTTGAGTGGAATCACGCTATTC.

The CDR3 DNA follows: TGTGCCAGCAGCTACCTGCAACAGGGGGATTTAGATACGCAGTATTTT. Residues: CASSYLQQGDLDTQYF. J is TRBJ2-3 and V is TRBV7-9; TRBD1 agrees at 8 bases. Per germline, CDR1 SEHNR and CDR2 FQNEAQ (reference sequence). The CDR3 contains 16 residues. V shed 4 bases, J shed 5 bases, and the junction held 11 bases outside the gene matches.

There are many counts of this clonotype. V and J are TRBV7-2 and TRBJ1-1; TRBD1 matches 9 bases. The CDR3 runs 14 residues. Losses at the gene ends were 4 bases for V and 1 base for J; bases not matched to a gene: 1. Looked up from germline, CDR1 is SGHTA and CDR2 is FQGNSA. CDR3 nucleotide sequence: TGTGCCAGCAGCTGGGACAGGGCGAACACTGAAGCTTTCTTT. Translation gives CASSWDRANTEAFF.

The rearrangement links TRBV14 to TRBJ1-2; D is possibly TRBD1 (5 bases). The germline CDR1 and CDR2 sequences are SGHDN and FVKESK. The CDR3 runs to 13 residues. The V end lost 1 base, the J end lost 5 bases, and 8 bases lay between the germline ends. CDR3 protein: CASSQVGGYGYTF. The CDR3 bases are TGTGCCAGCAGCCAAGTGGGGGGGTATGGCTACACCTTC.

The chain combines TRBV7-2 with TRBJ2-3, with D uncertain. This CDR3 is built from 13 residues. The germline gives CDR1 SGHTA, CDR2 FQGNSA. With 5 bases removed from V and 6 bases from J, the gap between germline ends came to 12 bases. Here the CDR3 reads CASSKTPADTQYF. Here the CDR3 DNA reads TGTGCCAGCAGCAAAACTCCTGCGGATACGCAGTATTTT. Variable domain in full (rest from reference TRBV7-2 and TRBJ2-3): GAGVSQSPSNKVTEKGKDVELRCDPISGHTALYWYRQSLGQGLEFLIYFQGNSAPDKSGLPSDRFSAERTGGSVSTLTIQRTQQEDSAVYLCASSKTPADTQYFGPGTRLTVL.

The table lists this clonotype with many counts. DNA for the CDR3: TGTGCCAGCAGGAGCGGGGGGGCCACAGATACGCAGTATTTT. It is translated as CASRSGGATDTQYF. The genes are TRBV6-4 and TRBJ2-3; TRBD2 matches 10 bases. The germline gives CDR1 MRHNA, CDR2 SNTAGT. J lost 2 bases, V lost 6 bases, and 2 bases had no gene match. The length of the CDR3 is 14 residues.

CDR3 protein: CASSLAGLGADTQYF. In DNA, the CDR3 is TGTGCCAGCAGCTTAGCGGGTCTGGGTGCAGATACGCAGTATTTT. The rearrangement uses TRBV7-2 and TRBJ2-3; no clear D. This CDR3 contains 15 residues. Trimming cost V 0 bases and J 4 bases, with 11 bases left between them. Germline loops: CDR1 SGHTA, CDR2 FQGNSA.

Many counts were recorded for this clonotype. J is TRBJ2-3 and V is TRBV28; 10 bases match TRBD1. The CDR3 loop spans 15 amino acids. The V segment lost 8 bases and the J segment 3 bases; nucleotides outside the gene matches: 8. From germline, CDR1 is MDHEN and CDR2 SYDVKM. CDR3 in DNA: TGTGCCAGCTACGACAGGGGGCAGAAAACAGATACGCAGTATTTT. This encodes CASYDRGQKTDTQYF. Based on the CDR3 plus reference TRBV28 and TRBJ2-3, the full variable domain is DVKVTQSSRYLVKRTGEKVFLECVQDMDHENMFWYRQDPGLGLRLIYFSYDVKMKEKGDIPEGYSVSREKKERFSLILESASTNQTSMYLCASYDRGQKTDTQYFGPGTRLTVL.

This clonotype was observed a handful of times. This chain links TRBV4-3 with TRBJ2-5; 8 bases map to TRBD2. CDR1 is LGHNA and CDR2 is YSLEER in the germline V gene. The V segment lost 0 bases and the J segment 5 bases; nucleotides outside the gene matches: 5. The CDR3 is 15 amino acids. CDR3 amino acids: CASSQDRTSLETQYF. CDR3 in DNA: TGCGCCAGCAGCCAAGATCGGACTAGCTTGGAGACCCAGTACTTC.

For the CDR3, the DNA is TGTGCCAGCAGTTTATTGGCAGGGGGCGCAGATACGCAGTATTTT. It is translated as CASSLLAGGADTQYF. The chain is built from TRBV27 and TRBJ2-3; 8 bases map to TRBD1. This CDR3 is built from 15 residues. Trimming at V came to 1 base and at J to 4 bases, leaving 4 bases not matched to a gene. In germline, CDR1 is MNHEY, CDR2 SMNVEV (reference sequence).

The table lists this clonotype with a few counts. The genes are TRBV5-5 and TRBJ2-1; TRBD1 might be the D (5 bases). This CDR3 spans 14 amino acids. Between the trimmed V and J ends, which lost 0 bases and 8 bases, there was a span of 12 bases. Germline CDR1 reads SGHKS; CDR2 reads YYEKEE (reference sequence). The CDR3 bases are TGTGCCAGCAGCTTGGGTCCGGCGACAGATGAGCAGTTCTTC. This translates into CASSLGPATDEQFF.

This clonotype was observed many times. V usage is TRBV10-3 and J usage is TRBJ2-5, with D perhaps assigned TRBD1 or TRBD2 (5 bases each). Between the trimmed V and J ends, which lost 8 bases and 4 bases, there was a span of 14 bases. Per the germline V gene, CDR1 is ENHRY and CDR2 is SYGVKD. The CDR3 spans 13 residues. CDR3 sequence reads: CAISQGRGETQYF. The CDR3, as DNA: TGTGCCATCTCCCAGGGACGTGGAGAGACCCAGTACTTC.

This clonotype was observed many times. J is TRBJ1-2 and V is TRBV29-1, with D possibly being TRBD1 (5 bases). CDR1 is SQVTM, CDR2 ANQGSEA, per germline. V lost 4 bases and J 5 bases, leaving 17 bases between the germline ends. This CDR3 contains 14 residues. The CDR3 nucleotides are TGCAGCGTTGGAGTAGGACCACAGGATTATGGCTACACCTTC. Translation: CSVGVGPQDYGYTF.

This clonotype was seen more than once but under ten times. The chain links TRBV29-1 to TRBJ1-5; 7 bases fit TRBD1. The CDR3 has 14 amino acids. V shed 7 bases, J shed 5 bases, and the junction held 11 bases outside the gene matches. Germline lookup yields CDR1 SQVTM and CDR2 ANQGSEA. The CDR3 loop is CSAMTGTADQPQHF. The CDR3 bases are TGCAGCGCCATGACAGGGACGGCCGATCAGCCCCAGCATTTT.